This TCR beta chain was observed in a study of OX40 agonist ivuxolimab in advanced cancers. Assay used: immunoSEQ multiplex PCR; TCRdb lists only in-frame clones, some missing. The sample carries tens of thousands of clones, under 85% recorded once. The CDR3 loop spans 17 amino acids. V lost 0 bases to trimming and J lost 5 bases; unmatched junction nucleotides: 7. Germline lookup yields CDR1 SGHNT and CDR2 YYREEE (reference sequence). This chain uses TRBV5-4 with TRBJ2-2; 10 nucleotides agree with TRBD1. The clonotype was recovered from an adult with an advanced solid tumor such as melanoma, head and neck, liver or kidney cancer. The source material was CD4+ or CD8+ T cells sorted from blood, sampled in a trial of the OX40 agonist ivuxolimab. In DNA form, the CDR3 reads TGTGCCAGCAGCTTGGGTCTGGGGACAGGGGAAACCGGGGAGCTGTTTTTT. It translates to CASSLGLGTGETGELFF.